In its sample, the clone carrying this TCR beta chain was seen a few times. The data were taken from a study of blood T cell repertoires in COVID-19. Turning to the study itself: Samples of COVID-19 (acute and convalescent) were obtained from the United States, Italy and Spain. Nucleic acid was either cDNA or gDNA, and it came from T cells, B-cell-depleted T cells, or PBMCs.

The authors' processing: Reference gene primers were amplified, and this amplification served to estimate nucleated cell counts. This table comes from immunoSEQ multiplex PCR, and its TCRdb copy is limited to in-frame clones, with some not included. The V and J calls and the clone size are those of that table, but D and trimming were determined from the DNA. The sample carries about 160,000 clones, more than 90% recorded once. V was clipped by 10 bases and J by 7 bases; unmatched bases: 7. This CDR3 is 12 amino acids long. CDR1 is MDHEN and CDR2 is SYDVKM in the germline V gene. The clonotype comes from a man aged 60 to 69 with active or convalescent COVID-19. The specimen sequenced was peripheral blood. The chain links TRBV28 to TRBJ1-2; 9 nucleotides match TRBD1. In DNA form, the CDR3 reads TGTGCCATGGGGGGACAGGGCCGTGGCTACACCTTC. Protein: CAMGGQGRGYTF.